What follows describes a single TCR beta chain. V was pared by 0 bases and J by 4 bases, with 10 bases between. The CDR3 is 15 residues long. The sample belongs to a study of blood T cell repertoires in COVID-19. Study overall: Sample material is recorded as cDNA or gDNA derived from T cells, B-cell-depleted T cells, or PBMCs.

The method was immunoSEQ multiplex PCR; TCRdb's version includes in-frame clones alone and lacks a portion of them. The sample holds some 160,000 clones, roughly 90% seen once. The sample consisted of PBMCs or T cells enriched from blood (not recorded which). This receptor was taken from a woman aged 50 to 60 who had recovered from COVID-19. The rearrangement uses TRBV23-1 and TRBJ1-3; no clear D. TRBV23-1 is reported as an ORF; its role is uncertain. CDR3: CASSQSRESGNTIYF. The CDR3 DNA follows: TGCGCCAGCAGTCAATCAAGAGAAAGCGGAAACACCATATATTTT.